A selection of T cell receptor beta chains follows, all from one sample in a study of shared clonotypes between healthy human individuals. TCRdb's table, derived via immunoSEQ multiplex PCR, lists solely in-frame clones and lacks some. This repertoire shows 650,000 to 800,000 clones, approximately 90% found once; its top ten account for 24%. Sequencing was done on a sample of naive CD8+ T cells sorted from blood. These receptor sequences come from a man aged 30 to 39 in good health. Both conserved end residues are part of each CDR3. A D gene is named only where the DNA matches it firmly. Clone size appears in some rows only: once, few, many, or a class for an expanded clone.

CDR3 protein: CASSQDLSGRGVSSYEQYF
CDR3 DNA: TGCGCCAGCAGCCAAGATCTCTCTGGACGCGGAGTATCCTCCTACGAGCAGTACTTC
clone size: -
CDR3 length: 19
V gene: TRBV4-3
J gene: TRBJ2-7
D gene: -

CDR3 protein: CASSLHGDF
CDR3 DNA: TGTGCCAGCAGCTTGCATGGGGACTTC
clone size: -
CDR3 length: 9
V gene: TRBV5-4
J gene: TRBJ2-5
D gene: -

CDR3 protein: CASSLVVGGADQPQHF
CDR3 DNA: TGTGCCAGCAGCTTAGTAGTAGGGGGCGCCGATCAGCCCCAGCATTTT
clone size: -
CDR3 length: 16
V gene: TRBV7-9
J gene: TRBJ1-5
D gene: TRBD1

CDR3 protein: CASSKGPPSYNEQFF
CDR3 DNA: TGTGCCAGTAGTAAGGGTCCTCCCTCCTACAATGAGCAGTTCTTC
clone size: -
CDR3 length: 15
V gene: TRBV19
J gene: TRBJ2-1
D gene: -

CDR3 protein: CASSPRTSGAINTGELFF
CDR3 DNA: TGTGCCAGCAGCCCAAGGACTAGCGGGGCTATAAACACCGGGGAGCTGTTTTTT
clone size: -
CDR3 length: 18
V gene: TRBV9
J gene: TRBJ2-2
D gene: TRBD2

CDR3 protein: CSGMGLIPNEQFF
CDR3 DNA: TGCAGCGGCATGGGACTTATCCCTAATGAGCAGTTCTTC
clone size: -
CDR3 length: 13
V gene: TRBV29-1
J gene: TRBJ2-1
D gene: -

CDR3 protein: CASSVGLAGHGETQYF
CDR3 DNA: TGTGCCAGCAGCGTAGGCCTAGCGGGTCACGGAGAGACCCAGTACTTC
clone size: -
CDR3 length: 16
V gene: TRBV9
J gene: TRBJ2-5
D gene: TRBD2

CDR3 protein: CASSFIGREGYEQYF
CDR3 DNA: TGTGCCAGCAGTTTTATTGGGCGGGAAGGGTACGAGCAGTACTTC
clone size: -
CDR3 length: 15
V gene: TRBV27
J gene: TRBJ2-7
D gene: -

CDR3 protein: CASSLGTSEAFF
CDR3 DNA: TGTGCCAGCAGCTTAGGGACTTCTGAAGCTTTCTTT
clone size: -
CDR3 length: 12
V gene: TRBV7-9
J gene: TRBJ1-1
D gene: -

CDR3 protein: CASGGQGRDYEQYF
CDR3 DNA: TGTGCCAGCGGGGGACAGGGAAGGGACTACGAGCAGTACTTC
clone size: -
CDR3 length: 14
V gene: TRBV7-8
J gene: TRBJ2-7
D gene: TRBD1

CDR3 protein: CASSLDLEDTNEKLFF
CDR3 DNA: TGTGCCAGCAGCTTAGACCTAGAGGACACTAATGAAAAACTGTTTTTT
clone size: -
CDR3 length: 16
V gene: TRBV5-6
J gene: TRBJ1-4
D gene: -

CDR3 protein: CASCISGSSSHEQFF
CDR3 DNA: TGTGCCAGCTGTATTAGCGGGAGTAGCAGTCATGAGCAGTTCTTC
clone size: -
CDR3 length: 15
V gene: TRBV27
J gene: TRBJ2-1
D gene: TRBD2

CDR3 protein: CASRGVLTKNIQYF
CDR3 DNA: TGTGCCAGCAGAGGGGTGCTCACCAAAAACATTCAGTACTTC
clone size: -
CDR3 length: 14
V gene: TRBV27
J gene: TRBJ2-4
D gene: -

CDR3 protein: CASSSQTGELFF
CDR3 DNA: TGTGCCAGCAGCTCTCAGACCGGGGAGCTGTTTTTT
clone size: few
CDR3 length: 12
V gene: TRBV7-3
J gene: TRBJ2-2
D gene: -

CDR3 protein: CASKREATDTQYF
CDR3 DNA: TGCGCCAGTAAGCGGGAGGCCACAGATACGCAGTATTTT
clone size: -
CDR3 length: 13
V gene: TRBV5-1
J gene: TRBJ2-3
D gene: TRBD2

CDR3 protein: CASSLRVAGEMNGYTF
CDR3 DNA: TGTGCCAGCAGCTTAAGGGTAGCCGGGGAAATGAATGGCTACACCTTC
clone size: -
CDR3 length: 16
V gene: TRBV13
J gene: TRBJ1-2
D gene: -

CDR3 protein: CASSSLDRRLDGYTF
CDR3 DNA: TGTGCCAGTAGTAGCCTGGACAGGAGGCTGGATGGCTACACCTTC
clone size: few
CDR3 length: 15
V gene: TRBV19
J gene: TRBJ1-2
D gene: TRBD1

CDR3 protein: CASSVGWWESSTDTQYF
CDR3 DNA: TGTGCCAGCAGCGTAGGATGGTGGGAATCTAGCACAGATACGCAGTATTTT
clone size: -
CDR3 length: 17
V gene: TRBV9
J gene: TRBJ2-3
D gene: -

CDR3 protein: CASSPANSHEQFF
CDR3 DNA: TGTGCCAGCAGCCCAGCAAACAGCCATGAGCAGTTCTTC
clone size: -
CDR3 length: 13
V gene: TRBV11-3
J gene: TRBJ2-1
D gene: -

CDR3 protein: CASSQVVTGELFF
CDR3 DNA: TGCGCCAGCAGCCAAGTAGTAACCGGGGAGCTGTTTTTT
clone size: -
CDR3 length: 13
V gene: TRBV4-1
J gene: TRBJ2-2
D gene: -

CDR3 protein: CASSPGLAGVNEQFF
CDR3 DNA: TGTGCCAGCAGTCCAGGACTAGCGGGAGTTAATGAGCAGTTCTTC
clone size: -
CDR3 length: 15
V gene: TRBV28
J gene: TRBJ2-1
D gene: TRBD2

CDR3 protein: CASRDESEAQYF
CDR3 DNA: TGTGCCAGCAGGGATGAATCGGAGGCCCAGTACTTC
clone size: -
CDR3 length: 12
V gene: TRBV4-2
J gene: TRBJ2-5
D gene: -